This entry describes one T cell receptor beta chain. The specificity of this receptor is unknown. Base qualities are not provided; no much larger clone lies one nucleotide away. The sample is drawn from a study of cytotoxic CD8 clonotypes in ibrutinib-treated CLL (dated by TCRdb to the early 2020s). A note on the overall study: In this cohort, some 14 patients were treatment-naive and some 10 were relapsed/refractory, while around 18 had unmutated IGHV. Cryopreserved peripheral blood mononuclear cells were obtained before treatment, at response, and at either sustained remission or disease progression. On average, each sample yielded around 250,000 productive templates and under 95,000 productive rearrangements. Longitudinal samples were available for about 30% of the roughly 86 trial participants. Responses were partial in approximately 24 patients and complete in 2; after median 68 months follow-up, roughly 14 stayed in remission and approximately twelve progressed. Response samples were obtained after a median of around 11 months of treatment, with a range of about 6 to 36 months. Patients were still on ibrutinib when every remission and progressive disease sample was collected. Beyond this particular receptor, the publication reports: Sustained-remission and progressing patients did not have matched sampling times, and lymph node repertoires were not examined. Baseline clonality exceeded that of age-matched healthy donors and correlated strongly with circulating CD8+ T-cell counts. Clonality increased at ibrutinib response, stayed stable in sustained remission, and fell back toward baseline at progression. Public clonotypes were rare and either shrank or stayed stable during treatment, and the rise in clonality at ibrutinib response reflected expansion of private clonotypes.

A MiSeq instrument was used for deep resolution sequencing, which targeted depths ranging from 1 in 1 million up to 1 in 200,000 T cells, with coverage averaging 10x for each clonotype. The immunoSEQ hsTCRB Kit was used to generate TCR beta libraries. For the original study's pipeline: Data were analyzed with ImmunoSEQ Data Assistant and ImmunoSEQ Analyzer, with V, D and J genes assigned per IMGT definitions. Clonality was computed as one minus normalized Shannon entropy of productive rearrangement frequencies, ranging from 0 to 1. Only overrepresented clonotypes making up at least 0.05% of each patient's repertoire were included in the public clonotype analysis. Repertoires from 10 to 15 age-matched healthy donors in immuneACCESS were used as clonality controls. The immuneACCESS repertoire file appears here via TCRdb, limited to in-frame rearrangements. These files lack a portion of the clones; in checked studies, under half of the deficit traces to unresolved V genes, and the cause of the others is not known. The V and J calls and clone size are taken from that table; D and trimming were inferred from the DNA. This sample comprises tens of thousands of clones, less than 85% of them detected only once. The top ten hold 38% of the sample.

According to the study, the label for this sample's time point signals: roughly 25 months on ibrutinib. Around 1.8 micrograms of genomic DNA were extracted from cryopreserved PBMCs for TCR beta library preparation. Longitudinal blood samples from CLL patients on ibrutinib monotherapy underwent high-throughput TCR beta sequencing. The patients were enrolled in a single-center, open-label phase 2 trial of ibrutinib monotherapy. V gives up 2 bases and J gives up 6 bases, and the segment between their germline ends measures 13 bases. The cysteine opens and the phenylalanine closes a CDR3 of 14 amino acids. CDR3 DNA is the only sequence kept; it has 42 bases, read in frame from the first base. In the germline V gene (reference sequence), CDR1 corresponds to MNHNY and CDR2 to SVGAGI.

Sequencing used PBMCs, obtained after 24 months of ibrutinib treatment. This clonotype was obtained from a human donor with chronic lymphocytic leukemia. The chain links TRBV6-6 with TRBJ1-1; tentative D gene TRBD1, with 6 bases matching. The CDR3 sequence is CASSYGDGGSEAFF. The DNA sequence reads TGTGCCAGCAGTTACGGTGACGGGGGCTCTGAAGCTTTCTTT.